A selection of T cell receptor beta chains follows, all from one sample in a study of read filtering for tumor transcriptome and immune sequencing. MiXCR, run by TCRdb on the reads, gives a single entry per CDR3 protein. The table records approximately 41,000 distinct CDR3 sequences, 13% of them present only once. The sequenced sample was a population of CD138-negative cells sorted from bone marrow. Every receptor here comes from a donor over 35 with multiple myeloma. CDR3s include the opening cysteine and the closing phenylalanine or tryptophan. D genes are given only for firm matches. Clone size appears in some rows only: once, few, many, or a class for an expanded clone.

abundance,d_gene,j_gene,v_gene,CDR3nt,CDR3aa
many,TRBD1,TRBJ2-3,TRBV6-5,TGTGCCAGCAGCCGTCCGGGACAGGGGGACACAGATACGCAGTATTTT,CASSRPGQGDTDTQYF
many,TRBD2,TRBJ2-3,TRBV12-5,TGTGCTAGTGGTGGACTAGCGGGCACAGATACGCAGTATTTT,CASGGLAGTDTQYF
many,.,TRBJ1-1,TRBV6-5,TGTGCCAGCAGTGACCGACGGTGGAACACTGAAGCTTTCTTT,CASSDRRWNTEAFF
many,.,TRBJ1-5,TRBV25-1,TGTGCCAGCAGTGAGTACGGTATCAATCAGCCCCAGCATTTT,CASSEYGINQPQHF
many,.,TRBJ2-1,TRBV5-1,TGCGCCAGCAGCCCTAGCCGGGATGAGCAGTTCTTC,CASSPSRDEQFF
many,TRBD1,TRBJ2-1,TRBV4-1,TGCGCCAGCAGCCTCAGACAGGGTGACGCGAGTGAGCAGTTCTTC,CASSLRQGDASEQFF
many,.,TRBJ1-1,TRBV5-1,TGCGCCAGCAGCTGGGACGGGACACCCACTGAAGCTTTCTTT,CASSWDGTPTEAFF
once,TRBD1,TRBJ2-7,TRBV12-3/TRBV12-4,TGTGCCAGCACAGGGGGTAGCTACGAGCAGTACTTC,CASTGGSYEQYF
.,.,TRBJ2-1,TRBV7-2,TGTGCCAGCAGCTTGGCATCTGATAATGAGCAGTTCTTC,CASSLASDNEQFF
many,TRBD1,TRBJ2-1,TRBV27,TGTGCCAGCAGTTGGCCAGGGGGTCGTGAGCAGTTCTTC,CASSWPGGREQFF
many,TRBD1,TRBJ1-1,TRBV7-2,TGTGCCAGCAGCCCAGGACAGGGGAAAGGGTACACTGAAGCTTTCTTT,CASSPGQGKGYTEAFF
many,.,TRBJ1-4,TRBV11-2,TGTGCCAGCAGCGCCGCGCTCGAAGAACAACCTGCAACTAATGAAAAACTGTTTTTT,CASSAALEEQPATNEKLFF
many,.,TRBJ1-1,TRBV29-1,TGCAGCGTTGGGGGGGTGATGGCTTTCTTT,CSVGGVMAFF
.,TRBD2,TRBJ2-7,TRBV4-1,TGCGCCAGCAGCCAACCTGGGGGGGTAGGGTACGAGCAGTACTTC,CASSQPGGVGYEQYF
many,.,TRBJ2-3,TRBV28,TGTGCCAGCAGTCACCCCAGGGGCGGCACAGATACGCAGTATTTT,CASSHPRGGTDTQYF
many,.,TRBJ2-7,TRBV7-9,TGTGCCAGCAGCCCCCTTAGCGTACCCTACGAGCAGTACTTC,CASSPLSVPYEQYF
many,.,TRBJ2-5,TRBV3-1,TGTGCCAGCAGCCAAGGTCGGACGATGGAGACCCAGTACTTC,CASSQGRTMETQYF
.,TRBD2,TRBJ2-1,TRBV20-1,TGCAGTGTTTCGGGACTAGCGGGCTCCGGGCGTATCGAGCAGTTCTTC,CSVSGLAGSGRIEQFF
many,.,TRBJ2-6,TRBV19,TGTGCCAGTAGGCTTCAAGGAAGTGGGGCCAACGTCCTGACTTTC,CASRLQGSGANVLTF
many,.,TRBJ2-7,TRBV5-1,TGCGCCAGCAGCCTGGGTGGGGTCAACGAGCAGTACTTC,CASSLGGVNEQYF
many,.,TRBJ2-7,TRBV12-3/TRBV12-4,TGTGCCAGCAGTTCCATCTTACACCTCTACGAGCAGTACTTC,CASSSILHLYEQYF
once,TRBD1,TRBJ1-5,TRBV11-2,TGTGCCAGCAGCTTAGGGGGACAGGGGGGAAATAGCAATCAGCCCCAGCATTTT,CASSLGGQGGNSNQPQHF
many,.,TRBJ2-1,TRBV27,TGTGCCAGCAGTTTATCAATGAGACAATCCTACAATGAGCAGTTCTTC,CASSLSMRQSYNEQFF
many,.,TRBJ2-5,TRBV19,TGTGCCAGCGCCGGGCCGAGTGAGACCCAGTACTTC,CASAGPSETQYF
many,.,TRBJ1-6,TRBV10-3,TGTGCCATCAGTGATGGTTCACCCCTCCACTTT,CAISDGSPLHF
.,.,TRBJ2-1,TRBV29-1,TGCAGCGTGGGGCGACTAGGCTACAATGAGCAGTTCTTC,CSVGRLGYNEQFF
many,.,TRBJ2-2,TRBV9,TGTGCCAGCAGCCCCTCGACGGGACACCTGAACACCGGGGAGCTGTTTTTT,CASSPSTGHLNTGELFF
many,.,TRBJ2-1,TRBV7-9,TGTGCCAGCAGCCGATCTGGCGTCGGTATTACCTACAATGAGCAGTTCTTC,CASSRSGVGITYNEQFF
many,.,TRBJ2-1,TRBV28,TGTGCCAGCAGTTTATCGTATACGCTCTCCTACAATGAGCAGTTCTTC,CASSLSYTLSYNEQFF
many,.,TRBJ2-5,TRBV7-2,TGTGCCAGCAGCCCCTACAGGGGAGGAGAGACCCAGTACTTC,CASSPYRGGETQYF
many,.,TRBJ1-5,TRBV5-1,TGCGCCAGCAGCTTGGGACCGGAGGGGGATCAGCCCCAGCATTTT,CASSLGPEGDQPQHF
many,.,TRBJ2-1,TRBV29-1,TGCAGCGCCTCCCGGACAGAGGACAATGAGCAGTTCTTC,CSASRTEDNEQFF
many,TRBD1,TRBJ2-1,TRBV6-2/TRBV6-3,TGTGCCAGCAACCGGGACAGGGGTGGTGAGCAGTTCTTC,CASNRDRGGEQFF
.,TRBD2,TRBJ2-1,TRBV5-1,TGCGCCAGCAGCAGTAATAGCGGGGTGGGCTACAATGAGCAATTCTTC,CASSSNSGVGYNEQFF
once,TRBD2,TRBJ2-1,TRBV6-5,TGTGCCAGCAGTAGACTAGCGGTAGAGAACACCGATGAGCAGTTCTTC,CASSRLAVENTDEQFF
many,.,TRBJ2-3,TRBV18,TGTGCCAGCTCACCGGAGCGGGGCACAGATACGCAGTATTTT,CASSPERGTDTQYF
many,.,TRBJ2-7,TRBV28,TGTGCCAGCAGTTTGTCGGGCCCTCCTTCGTGGGAGCAGTACTTC,CASSLSGPPSWEQYF
many,.,TRBJ2-1,TRBV20-1,TGCAGTGCTAGGGGACTTCTTTTTTACAATGAGCAGTTCTTC,CSARGLLFYNEQFF
many,TRBD2,TRBJ2-3,TRBV28,TGTGCCAGCAGTTTCCCCACCACTAGCGGGAGTTCTTATACGCAGTATTTT,CASSFPTTSGSSYTQYF
.,.,TRBJ2-5,TRBV7-9,TGTGCCAGCAGCTCAGACAGAACACAAGAGACCCAGTACTTC,CASSSDRTQETQYF
few,TRBD1,TRBJ1-1,TRBV5-1,TGCGCCAGCACAGGGACAGGGAACACTGAAGCTTTCTTT,CASTGTGNTEAFF
many,.,TRBJ1-1,TRBV11-2,TGTGCCAGCAGCTTAGAACTGAACACTGAAGCTTTCTTT,CASSLELNTEAFF
many,.,TRBJ1-1,TRBV6-1,TGTGCCAGCAGTGAAAATGCAGGAATGAACACTGAAGCTTTCTTT,CASSENAGMNTEAFF
many,.,TRBJ2-5,TRBV29-1,TGCAGCGTTGAAGATGGCCCCTCAGACACGGCCCAAGAGACCCAGTACTTC,CSVEDGPSDTAQETQYF